The 20 T cell receptor beta chains presented below share a single source sample, sequenced in a study of CD8+ T cells in alopecia areata (dated by TCRdb to the late 2010s). Sample time point, as interpreted from the label and publication: four to five weeks on oral tofacitinib. What the treatment or condition label conveys for this sample: oral pan-JAK inhibitor, 5-10 mg twice daily. Lesional scalp punch biopsies and peripheral blood were obtained from alopecia areata patients. Library method: the immunoSEQ multiplex PCR assay. RNA was extracted from all samples and reverse transcribed into cDNA, which served as template for TCR sequencing. Held by TCRdb, this immuneACCESS table contains in-frame sequences only and omits some clones. Under half of the omission traces to an unresolved V gene where checked; the cause of the rest is unknown. In all, the sample holds about 6,900 clones, and about two thirds of those were seen once. The ten most abundant clones make up about a sixth of the sample.

Specimen: skin, collected at week 4, from a patient treated with tofacitinib. The receptors shown here come from a human donor with alopecia areata.

This sequence joins TRBV7-2 and TRBJ2-1, with a possible D match to TRBD2 (5 bases). The CDR3 has 17 residues. Germline values: CDR1 SGHTA, CDR2 FQGNSA. V was pared by 6 bases and J by 0 bases, with 18 bases between. DNA of the CDR3: TGTGCCAGCAGAGAACTAAAACAGCGGTTCTCCTACAATGAGCAGTTCTTC. Its translation is CASRELKQRFSYNEQFF. The full variable domain, its missing parts supplied by reference TRBV7-2 and TRBJ2-1, is GAGVSQSPSNKVTEKGKDVELRCDPISGHTALYWYRQSLGQGLEFLIYFQGNSAPDKSGLPSDRFSAERTGGSVSTLTIQRTQQEDSAVYLCASRELKQRFSYNEQFFGPGTRLTVL.

V is TRBV5-1 and J is TRBJ2-7; D possibly uses TRBD1 or TRBD2 (6 bases each). Germline V CDR1 and CDR2: SGHRS, YFSETQ. With 6 bases removed from V and 4 bases from J, the gap between germline ends came to 17 bases. This CDR3 comprises 14 residues. The CDR3 protein is CASTRGQGEYEQYF. CDR3 coding DNA: TGCGCCAGCACCCGGGGGCAGGGCGAGTACGAGCAGTACTTC.

The chain joins TRBV7-9 to TRBJ2-1; D perhaps matches TRBD2 (6 bases). This CDR3 has 16 residues. With 2 bases removed from V and 0 bases from J, the gap between germline ends came to 11 bases. CDR1 SEHNR and CDR2 FQNEAQ come from the germline V gene (reference sequence). Here the CDR3 DNA reads TGTGCCAGCAGCTTAAGGGCGGGGAGCTCCTACAATGAGCAGTTCTTC. It codes for CASSLRAGSSYNEQFF. The entire variable domain, with the rest obtained from reference TRBV7-9 and TRBJ2-1, is as follows: DTGVSQNPRHKITKRGQNVTFRCDPISEHNRLYWYRQTLGQGPEFLTYFQNEAQLEKSRLLSDRFSAERPKGSFSTLEIQRTEQGDSAMYLCASSLRAGSSYNEQFFGPGTRLTVL.

This rearrangement joins TRBV5-1 to TRBJ2-3; TRBD1 agrees at 10 bases. CDR1 SGHRS and CDR2 YFSETQ come from the germline V gene. After removal of 4 bases from V and 3 bases from J, the junction contained 5 bases not matched to a gene. The CDR3 covers 15 residues. The CDR3 sequence is CASSGTGVNTDTQYF. The DNA of the CDR3 is TGCGCCAGCAGCGGGACAGGGGTAAATACAGATACGCAGTATTTT.

The chain employs TRBV6-1 and TRBJ2-7; D is uncertain. The CDR3 runs 12 residues. The germline CDR1 and CDR2 sequences are MNHNS and SASEGT. V was pared by 4 bases and J by 7 bases, with 11 bases between. CDR3 region: CASSGALGEQYF. The CDR3 region has the DNA TGTGCCAGCAGTGGGGCGCTGGGGGAGCAGTACTTC.

CDR3 DNA: TGTGCCAGCAGCACCCGACAGGGGCCATCCTACGAGCAGTACTTC. Translated, it gives CASSTRQGPSYEQYF. The chain uses TRBV7-8 and TRBJ2-7, with 8 positions matching TRBD1. Germline loops: CDR1 SGHVS, CDR2 FQNEAQ. This CDR3 has 15 residues. With V trimmed by 5 bases and J by 1 base, 7 bases remained unmatched. Full variable domain (rest looked up from reference TRBV7-8 and TRBJ2-7): GAGVSQSPRYKVAKRGQDVALRCDPISGHVSLFWYQQALGQGPEFLTYFQNEAQLDKSGLPSDRFFAERPEGSVSTLKIQRTQQEDSAVYLCASSTRQGPSYEQYFGPGTRLTVT.

This clone was seen only once. The chain links TRBV19 to TRBJ2-1; no reliable D call. CDR1 is LNHDA, CDR2 SQIVND, per germline (reference sequence). The CDR3 consists of 17 residues. The V end lost 1 base, the J end lost 4 bases, and 17 bases lay between the germline ends. CDR3 region: CASSIVSAAGPYNEQFF. Written as DNA, the CDR3 is TGTGCCAGTAGTATAGTGTCTGCGGCAGGACCTTACAATGAGCAGTTCTTC.

The CDR3 DNA reads as TGTGCCAGCAGCTTCTCTCACAGGGGTTCGAGATCCTACGAGCAGTACTTC. It specifies CASSFSHRGSRSYEQYF. This chain uses TRBV5-5 with TRBJ2-7; 7 bases map to TRBD1. V trimming: 2 bases; J trimming: 1 base; junction bases outside the gene matches: 12. This CDR3 spans 17 amino acids. The V gene's germline CDR1 is SGHKS and CDR2 YYEKEE (reference sequence).

J is TRBJ2-3 and V is TRBV27; D uncertain. Germline lookup yields CDR1 MNHEY and CDR2 SMNVEV (reference sequence). The CDR3 consists of 11 residues. Trimming removed 8 bases at V and 3 bases at J, with 6 bases between. CDR3 sequence (DNA): TGTGCCAGCTGGAGTACAGATACGCAGTATTTT. Its protein is CASWSTDTQYF.

Relative to its sample, this clone is large. V usage is TRBV7-9 and J usage is TRBJ2-1, with 11 bases fitting TRBD2. V lost 5 bases to trimming and J lost 1 base; unmatched junction nucleotides: 4. The germline CDR1 and CDR2 sequences are SEHNR and FQNEAQ (reference sequence). This CDR3 contains 16 residues. The CDR3 is CASSDTSGSSYNEQFF. In nucleotides, the CDR3 is TGTGCCAGCAGCGATACTAGCGGGAGTTCCTACAATGAGCAGTTCTTC.

The chain carries TRBV10-3 and TRBJ1-3; TRBD1 is a possible D gene (5 bases). This CDR3 is 14 amino acids long. Trimming left V 5 bases short and J 0 bases short, with 8 bases between. Per the germline V gene, CDR1 is ENHRY and CDR2 is SYGVKD. The CDR3 DNA reads as TGTGCCATCAGTACAGGATTCTCTGGAAACACCATATATTTT. Amino acids: CAISTGFSGNTIYF.

The CDR3, as DNA: TGTGCCAGCAGTAAGATATACAACAAAAACATTCAGTACTTC. Translating it yields CASSKIYNKNIQYF. The chain has TRBV6-6 and TRBJ2-4, with no clear D. The CDR3 spans 14 residues. Trimming took off 5 bases at V and 3 bases at J, with 11 bases between the two ends. CDR1 is MNHNY and CDR2 is SVGAGI in the germline V gene (reference sequence).

This clone has just one count. The chain employs TRBV7-8 and TRBJ2-2, with 8 bases lining up with TRBD2. In germline, CDR1 is SGHVS, CDR2 FQNEAQ. The ends lost 1 base at V and 3 bases at J; junction bases unmatched: 4. The CDR3 has 16 residues. The CDR3 is CASSLGAGAYTGELFF. The DNA for the CDR3 is TGTGCCAGCAGCTTAGGAGCGGGGGCTTACACCGGGGAGCTGTTTTTT.

The CDR3 sequence: CASSLSGLYNEQFF. The CDR3, as DNA: TGTGCCAGCAGTTTATCGGGACTCTACAATGAGCAGTTCTTC. V usage is TRBV27 and J usage is TRBJ2-1, with D tentatively TRBD2 (6 bases). V dropped 0 bases and J dropped 3 bases, with 6 bases sitting between them. Looked up from germline, CDR1 is MNHEY and CDR2 is SMNVEV (reference sequence). The length of the CDR3 is 14 residues.

The rearrangement joins TRBV5-1 to TRBJ1-1; TRBD1 aligns across 7 bases. The trim removed 2 bases at V and 5 bases at J, leaving 3 bases unmatched. This CDR3 contains 13 residues. In germline, CDR1 is SGHRS, CDR2 YFSETQ. CDR3 in amino acids: CASSFQTGTEAFF. CDR3 in DNA: TGCGCCAGCAGCTTCCAGACAGGGACTGAAGCTTTCTTT.

The V gene is TRBV6-1, the J gene TRBJ2-5; the D is unclear. Trimming pared 2 bases from V and 1 base from J, leaving 8 bases between. Germline CDR1 and CDR2: MNHNS and SASEGT. The CDR3 runs 14 residues. The CDR3 sequence: CASSELGGQETQYF. CDR3 in DNA: TGTGCCAGCAGTGAATTGGGTGGCCAAGAGACCCAGTACTTC.

The J gene is TRBJ2-2, the V gene TRBV6-5; 9 bases match TRBD2. V trimming: 4 bases; J trimming: 5 bases; junction bases outside the gene matches: 5. The germline CDR1 and CDR2 sequences are MNHEY and SVGAGI. The CDR3 spans 15 residues. The CDR3 is CASSWQGLATGELFF. As DNA, the CDR3 is TGTGCCAGCAGTTGGCAGGGACTAGCAACCGGGGAGCTGTTTTTT.

This chain joins TRBV19 and TRBJ2-5; D might be TRBD1 (5 bases). Near its end, the DNA agrees better with TRBJ2-7, so the J call may be wrong. The germline CDR1 and CDR2 sequences are LNHDA and SQIVND (reference sequence). The CDR3 is 14 residues long. CDR3 in DNA: TGTGCCAGTAGTTCTCCAGGGCAAACCTACGAGCAGTACTTC. Protein: CASSSPGQTYEQYF.

The V call is TRBV7-9, the J call TRBJ2-2; 9 bases are a match to TRBD1. Germline loops: CDR1 SEHNR, CDR2 FQNEAQ (reference sequence). The CDR3 spans 15 residues. V lost 6 bases to trimming and J lost 5 bases; unmatched junction nucleotides: 7. CDR3 DNA sequence: TGTGCCAGCAGATTTCCGGGACAGGGAACCGGGGAGCTGTTTTTT. Protein: CASRFPGQGTGELFF.

The chain recombines TRBV7-3 with TRBJ2-1; no reliable D call. This CDR3 has 12 residues. V lost 4 bases, J lost 9 bases, and 10 bases lay in between. Per germline, CDR1 SGHTA and CDR2 FQGTGA. As DNA, the CDR3 is TGTGCCAGCAGCTCGGACGCGTCTGAGCAGTTCTTC. It encodes CASSSDASEQFF.